This T cell receptor beta chain was identified in a study of OX40 agonist ivuxolimab in advanced cancers. Study-wide background: Treatment of patients was with ivuxolimab, an agonistic anti-OX40 (CD134) antibody. Those treated in dose escalation had hepatocellular carcinoma, melanoma, renal cell cancer or head and neck cancer. Averaging 60 years in age, with a range of about 23 to 80, the cohort was 82.7% male. The study's findings and limits: Partial responders receiving 0.1-3.0 mg/kg showed among the lowest clonal expansion.

The germline V gene encodes CDR1 SGHTA and CDR2 FQGTGA. The CDR3 sequence is 14 residues long. The germline V and J ends were trimmed by 5 bases and 3 bases, with 12 bases remaining between them. To note about this clone: The target antigen is unknown.

Only in-frame clones appear in the TCRdb table, and some are missing; sequencing was by immunoSEQ multiplex PCR. The data hold around 69,000 clones, with 85% observed a single time. The chain couples TRBV7-3 to TRBJ2-3; D might be TRBD1 or TRBD2, each matching 5 bases. The sequence came from an adult with an advanced solid tumor such as melanoma, head and neck, liver or kidney cancer. Material: CD4+ or CD8+ T cells sorted from blood, obtained in a trial of the OX40 agonist ivuxolimab. Written as DNA, the CDR3 is TGTGCCAGCAGCGGGGGTCTGGAGACAGATACGCAGTATTTT. This encodes CASSGGLETDTQYF.